What follows describes a single TCR beta chain. In the original processing: Counts of nucleated cells, estimated from reference gene primer amplification, were obtained. Here immunoSEQ multiplex PCR was the method, and the copy in TCRdb shows in-frame clones only, minus some. For V, J and clone size, that table is used; D and trimming come from the DNA. The sample contains 50,000 to 70,000 clones, about 76% of which appear only once. This sample stems from a study of blood T cell repertoires in COVID-19. Across the study: Collection of acute and convalescent COVID-19 samples took place in the United States, Italy and Spain. Sample material is recorded as cDNA or gDNA derived from T cells, B-cell-depleted T cells, or PBMCs.

The V end was cut by 4 bases, the J end by 11 bases, with 21 bases between. Germline V CDR1 and CDR2: SGHRS, YFSETQ. This CDR3 is built from 14 residues. This chain links TRBV5-1 with TRBJ1-1, with D perhaps matching TRBD1 (6 bases). Specimen: peripheral blood. The clonotype originates from a man between 45 and 60 years old with active or convalescent COVID-19. CDR3 loop: CASSPLGAGEGAFF. CDR3 in DNA: TGCGCCAGCAGCCCTTTGGGGGCCGGCGAGGGGGCTTTCTTT.